Reported below is one TCR beta chain. The antigen is unknown. The data derive from a study of CXCR3-negative and CXCR3-positive naive CD8 T cells. The wider study: The libraries together contributed 110 million to 150 million TRB reads, each supplying about 1.5 +/- 0.3 million.

UMI labels and 5' RACE were used to prepare the TRB cDNA libraries. TCRdb re-called the 5' RACE reads; one entry per CDR3 protein, DNA not given. The table for this sample gives about 86,000 distinct CDR3 sequences. Germline CDR1 is MRHNA and CDR2 is SNTAGT. The CDR3 length is 14 residues. Study-level findings and limits: Relative to CXCR3-negative naive cells, CXCR3-positive naive cells had more hydrophobic TRB CDR3s. Sequencing showed both naive subsets with comparably high diversity, and memory CD8+ cells much lower. TRBV-TRBJ usage matched between naive CXCR3-negative and CXCR3-positive cells but not between memory cells.

Sequences were obtained from naive CXCR3+ CD8+ T cells from blood. Subset described: CD45RO-CCR7+CD27+CD95- naive CD8+ T cells expressing CXCR3 (TNR3+). This TCR was recovered from a human donor in good health. Some clones in this sample may be carry-over from other donors' samples. The J gene is TRBJ2-1, the V gene TRBV6-4; TCRdb gives TRBD1 as the D gene, but with no DNA this cannot be confirmed. CDR3 in amino acids: CASSDDTGSAEQFF.